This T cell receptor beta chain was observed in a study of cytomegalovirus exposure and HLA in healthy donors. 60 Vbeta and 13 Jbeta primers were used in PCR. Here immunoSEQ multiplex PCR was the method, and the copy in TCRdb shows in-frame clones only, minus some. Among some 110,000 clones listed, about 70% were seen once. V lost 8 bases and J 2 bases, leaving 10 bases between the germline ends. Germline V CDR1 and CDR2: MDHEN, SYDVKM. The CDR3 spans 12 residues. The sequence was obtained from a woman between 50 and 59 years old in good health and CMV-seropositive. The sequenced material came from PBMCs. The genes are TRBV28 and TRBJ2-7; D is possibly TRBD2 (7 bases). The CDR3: CASGGAPYEQYF. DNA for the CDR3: TGTGCCAGCGGGGGGGCCCCCTACGAGCAGTACTTC.